Reported below is one T cell receptor (beta chain). Its antigen remains unidentified. This entry is derived from a study of a mutant IDH1 vaccine in newly diagnosed glioma. Here immunoSEQ multiplex PCR was the method, and the copy in TCRdb shows in-frame clones only, minus some. The sample consists of tens of thousands of clones, about 75% of them appearing once. As for time point: week 47, end of study. Alongside topical imiquimod, each dose of vaccine comprised 300 ug of mutant IDH1 20-mer peptide. V lost 0 bases and J 0 bases, leaving 10 bases between the germline ends. CDR3 length: 16 amino acids. CDR1 and CDR2 from the germline V gene are SGDLS and YYNGEE.

The clonotype was recovered from a middle-aged man with glioma. The chain links TRBV9 to TRBJ2-1, with D unclear. The material was PBMCs, obtained from a glioma patient whose treatment included an IDH1 peptide vaccine. CDR3 loop: CASSVDRSTSYNEQFF. CDR3 coding DNA: TGTGCCAGCAGCGTAGATAGGAGCACCTCCTACAATGAGCAGTTCTTC.